The present entry profiles one T cell receptor (beta chain) with its context. No antigen is known for it. The input lacks base qualities; no much larger clone sits a single base away. The TCR beta CDR3 regions were amplified from RNA transcripts. A first-round RT-PCR of the TCR CDR3 used the HTBI primer set with the Qiagen OneStep RT-PCR kit. A second multiplex PCR round built the libraries, followed by size selection and purification. Sequencing of the libraries was done on an Illumina HiSeq2000 using paired-end 100 bp reads. Processing in the source paper ran as follows. SOAPnuke was used to process the raw data, with reads discarded if the reads contained adapters or uncalled bases, had a mean Phred below 15, or lacked an exact constant-primer or identifier match. COPE v1.2.5 was used to merge the high-quality paired reads, and each unique nucleotide sequence was defined as a clonotype. Clonotypes were aligned to IMGT TRBV, TRBD and TRBJ reference segments using MiTCR v1.1. The analysis was restricted to V-J combinations with a frequency above 0.0001, which together covered 99.2% of the repertoires. The TCS score was defined as the ratio of F50 (clonal expansion) to E x V (chaos), calculated using BLOSUM62-based TCRdist between CDR3 peptides within each V-J. Welch's t-statistics and random forest reduced roughly 500 V-J features to roughly 13, which were used in a naive Bayes classifier (R e1071). TCRdb trimmed public reads at Q25 via fastp, called clones via MiXCR and kept in-frame beta chains. Identical CDR3 proteins give one entry, which carries the most common genes and DNA. The V and J calls reflect TCRdb's pipeline rather than the authors' work. The sample profile shows around 690,000 distinct CDR3 sequences; around a sixth of them were found once. Clones ranked in the top ten supply about a sixth of the sample.

CDR3 length: 12 amino acids, cysteine to phenylalanine. Only the CDR3 DNA is retained, 36 bases long and in frame from the first base. Via the germline V gene, CDR1 is SQVTM and CDR2 ANQGSEA. V loses 7 bases, J loses 3 bases, and the germline ends lie 13 bases apart. The data originate from a study of T cells in Graves' hyperthyroidism and ophthalmopathy (dated by TCRdb to between 2017 and 2020). In terms of the full investigation: Peripheral blood was collected at initial diagnosis, before any treatment. To identify distinguishing TCR V-J signatures, a discovery cohort of around 100 patients was used, comprising some 43 with Graves' ophthalmopathy and approximately 58 with stable Graves' hyperthyroidism. The roughly 91 discovery patients were randomly split 7:3 into training and test sets. After sampling, hyperthyroidism patients received methimazole starting at 30 mg daily, and ophthalmopathy patients received high-dose intravenous methylprednisolone. Prospective prediction of ophthalmopathy was tested in an independent validation cohort consisting of roughly 20 hyperthyroidism patients and 15 to 17 patients who later progressed to ophthalmopathy. In about six Graves' hyperthyroidism patients, the study also compared T-cell repertoires from thyroid tissue with T-cell repertoires from blood. The paper reports TCR Vbeta CDR3 sequencing of over 120 peripheral blood samples: approximately 41 ophthalmopathy, over 70 hyperthyroidism and 17 progressor patients.

A patient counted as having stable Graves' hyperthyroidism if no progression to ophthalmopathy occurred over 18 months of follow-up. Hyperthyroidism patients were newly diagnosed, had a disease duration of under 2 months, and were aged 18 to 65 years. Exclusion was applied to patients with uncontrolled infections, other autoimmune diseases, pregnancy or lactation. Diagnoses were established on the basis of clinical symptoms, serum thyroxine and TRAb, thyroid ultrasound, and orbital computed tomography. PBMCs were separated from around 9.1 ml of fresh peripheral blood using Ficoll-Paque density gradient centrifugation. Trizol reagent was used to extract total RNA, and RNA quality was then checked on an Agilent 2100 Bioanalyzer. Overall results and qualifications from the work: Blood samples also contained most of the expanded thyroid clonotypes (frequency above 0.001), which suggests that blood repertoires may reflect thyroid immune responses. During validation, the model predicted progression to ophthalmopathy a median of about 6.3 months ahead of onset, with 70.59% sensitivity and around 73% specificity. Sample size was not statistically predetermined, and investigators were not blinded to group allocation. A model built on a 13 V-J signature distinguished ophthalmopathy from stable hyperthyroidism, reaching approximately 89% sensitivity and 81% to 83% specificity in cross-validation and 80%/75% in testing.

This receptor was taken from a middle-aged man with Graves' hyperthyroidism. The rearranged segments are TRBV29-1 and TRBJ2-7; a tentative D match to TRBD1 spans 5 bases. Sequences were obtained from blood. The nucleotide sequence reads as follows: TGCAGCGCCAGACAGTCTAACTACGAGCAGTACTTC. It translates to CSARQSNYEQYF.